These 8 T cell receptor beta chains originate from one sample sequenced in a study of T cell repertoires in cytomegalovirus infection. TCRdb processed the reads anew with MiXCR; each CDR3 protein has one entry. The sample gives about a million distinct CDR3 sequences, roughly 30% of which show up once; about an eighth is in the top ten. The antigens for these receptors are not known. Specimen: cultured CD8+ T cells from PBMCs, collected from culture after CMV antigen stimulation. The receptors shown here come from a human donor in good health (CMV status not recorded). Some clones in this sample may be carry-over from other donors' samples.

This clonotype was detected only a few times. This chain links TRBV6-9 with TRBJ2-3, with TRBD1 identical over 9 bases. The CDR3 consists of 13 residues. The germline gives CDR1 MNHGY, CDR2 SVAAGI. The DNA for the CDR3 is TGTGCTTACAGGGGGCCCCCGTCCTTTACGCAGTATTTT. It is translated as CAYRGPPSFTQYF.

V usage is TRBV5-8 and J usage is TRBJ2-7, with TRBD1 as a possible D gene (6 bases). The CDR3 is made up of 15 amino acids. Germline values: CDR1 SGHTS, CDR2 YDEGEE. Trimming removed 6 bases from V and 5 bases from J, with 21 bases in between. In DNA form, the CDR3 reads TGTGCCAGCAACTACCGGGACAAGAACATCGACGAGCAGTACGTC. Translated, it gives CASNYRDKNIDEQYV.

In this sample, this clonotype turned up a few times. This chain uses TRBV5-1 with TRBJ2-1; no clear D. CDR1 is SGHRS and CDR2 is YFSETQ in the germline V gene. V shed 0 bases and J shed 8 bases, with 6 bases lying between them. The CDR3 runs 12 residues. CDR3 region: CASSLAADEQFF. CDR3 nucleotide sequence: TGCGCCAGCAGCTTGGCGGCCGATGAGCAGTTCTTC.

The chain is built from TRBV7-9 and TRBJ1-2; 8 positions match TRBD1. J lost 4 bases, V lost 4 bases, and 5 bases had no gene match. Germline V gene data show CDR1 as SEHNR and CDR2 as FQNEAQ (reference sequence). This CDR3 is 14 amino acids long. The CDR3, as DNA: TGTGCCAGCAGCTCTCCCGGGACAGGCTATGGCTACACCTTC. Amino acids: CASSSPGTGYGYTF.

The rearrangement joins TRBV20-1 to TRBJ2-2, with 9 bases that match TRBD2. Germline V gives CDR1 DFQATT, CDR2 SNEGSKA (reference sequence). Germline trimming cut 5 bases from V and 4 bases from J; bases unmatched to any gene: 14. The CDR3 has 17 residues. The CDR3 loop is CSAAEGGRGGLTGELFF. The CDR3 DNA reads as TGCAGTGCTGCAGAGGGGGGGCGGGGGGGCCTCACCGGGGAGCTGTTTTTT.

To note about this clonotype: One end of the junction does not line up with germline, which may come from a read error. The chain carries TRBV7-3 and TRBJ2-1; 9 nucleotides match TRBD2. Germline values: CDR1 SGHTA, CDR2 FQGTGA. CDR3 length: 13 amino acids. The CDR3 here is CVSSSPSGDEQFF. DNA for the CDR3: TGTGTCAGCAGCTCCCCTAGCGGGGATGAGCAGTTCTTC.

This clonotype was counted only a few times. The V gene is TRBV19, the J gene TRBJ1-1, with a tentative D call TRBD1 (5 bases). The germline V gene encodes CDR1 LNHDA and CDR2 SQIVND (reference sequence). There are 14 residues in the CDR3. Trimming took 7 bases from V and 5 from J, leaving 17 bases between them. As DNA, the CDR3 is TGTGCCAGTATTCCCGTGGCGGGGGATACTGAAGCTTTCTTT. It is translated as CASIPVAGDTEAFF.

This clonotype was recorded a few times. V and J are TRBV27 and TRBJ1-5, with D tentatively TRBD1 (6 bases). Germline V gene lookup returns CDR1 MNHEY and CDR2 SMNVEV (reference sequence). The CDR3 has 14 residues. The V end lost 8 bases, the J end lost 1 base, and 12 bases lay between the germline ends. The CDR3 bases are TGTGCCAGCGGGTCAGGGGTGAGCAATCAGCCCCAGCATTTT. It encodes CASGSGVSNQPQHF.